This T cell receptor beta chain was retrieved from a study of cytomegalovirus exposure and HLA in healthy donors. Findings and caveats of the study: Some public TCRs appeared in many individuals, while most sequences were rare. According to the study, some 160 TCR beta chains were cytomegalovirus-associated.

Comment on this clone: Its antigen is currently unknown.

The primer mix had 60 Vbeta and 13 Jbeta primers. Authors' methods: In a later analysis, 80 million or so unique TCR beta chains included roughly 11 million shared by two or more donors. The protocol was immunoSEQ multiplex PCR, while the TCRdb copy is restricted to in-frame clones and leaves out a portion. V and J calls and clone size come straight from that table; D and trimming were deduced from the DNA. The data contain over 95,000 clones, about three quarters of them singletons. CDR1 and CDR2 from the germline V gene are GTSNPN and SVGIG (reference sequence). V was trimmed by 2 bases and J by 5 bases, leaving 13 bases between them. The length of the CDR3 is 14 residues.

This receptor was taken from a female donor in good health and CMV-seronegative. J is TRBJ1-5 and V is TRBV30, with D perhaps TRBD1 (5 bases). Sequenced input: PBMCs. The CDR3 nucleotides are TGTGCCTGGAGTCCCGGGGGGGGATATCAGCCCCAGCATTTT. Amino acids: CAWSPGGGYQPQHF.